These T cell receptor beta chains were read from a single sample in a study of spatial heterogeneity in lung cancer. TCRdb reprocessed the 5' RACE reads via MiXCR and lists one record per CDR3 protein. The sample lists more than 30,000 distinct CDR3 sequences; 5.2% were seen once. Sequenced here: PBMCs, sampled at surgery. These receptors were obtained from a female donor with early-stage non-small cell lung cancer. Each CDR3 is given with its conserved first and last residue. The order of the fields is clone size, D gene, J gene, V gene, CDR3 length, CDR3 DNA, CDR3 protein. A D gene is named only where the DNA matches it firmly. Expanded clones get a size class; other rows say once, few or many, or leave the size out.

clone size: many
D gene: NA
J gene: TRBJ2-7
V gene: TRBV7-9
CDR3 length: 12
CDR3 DNA: TGTGCCAGCAGTTTGAGCCAGGGACAGCAGTACTTC
CDR3 protein: CASSLSQGQQYF

clone size: many
D gene: NA
J gene: TRBJ2-7
V gene: TRBV2
CDR3 length: 13
CDR3 DNA: TGTGCCAGCAGTGATTGGGACATCTACGAGCAGTACTTC
CDR3 protein: CASSDWDIYEQYF

clone size: few
D gene: NA
J gene: TRBJ1-2
V gene: TRBV20-1
CDR3 length: 14
CDR3 DNA: TGCAGTGCTAGAGATACAGGGAAGGCCTATGGCTACACCTTC
CDR3 protein: CSARDTGKAYGYTF

clone size: many
D gene: NA
J gene: TRBJ1-6
V gene: TRBV9
CDR3 length: 13
CDR3 DNA: TGTGCCAGCAGCGTAGCTACGGGTGGCATCCTCCACTTT
CDR3 protein: CASSVATGGILHF

clone size: many
D gene: NA
J gene: TRBJ2-3
V gene: TRBV19
CDR3 length: 15
CDR3 DNA: TGTGCCAGTAACCCACAGGCGTCTAGCACAGATACGCAGTATTTT
CDR3 protein: CASNPQASSTDTQYF

clone size: many
D gene: NA
J gene: TRBJ2-7
V gene: TRBV5-6
CDR3 length: 13
CDR3 DNA: TGTGCCAGCAGCCCAGCACAAAACTACGAGCAGTACTTC
CDR3 protein: CASSPAQNYEQYF

clone size: many
D gene: NA
J gene: TRBJ2-1
V gene: TRBV29-1
CDR3 length: 16
CDR3 DNA: TGCAGCGTTGAAGAGTCCGCGGGCGTCTCCTACAATGAGCAGTTCTTC
CDR3 protein: CSVEESAGVSYNEQFF

clone size: few
D gene: NA
J gene: TRBJ1-3
V gene: TRBV6-1
CDR3 length: 15
CDR3 DNA: TGTGCCAGCAGGGTTGACAGTCGCTCTGGAAACACCATATATTTT
CDR3 protein: CASRVDSRSGNTIYF

clone size: NA
D gene: TRBD2
J gene: TRBJ2-3
V gene: TRBV5-6
CDR3 length: 17
CDR3 DNA: TGTGCCAGCAGCTTGATGGCTAGCGGGGGGGCCACAGATACGCAGTATTTT
CDR3 protein: CASSLMASGGATDTQYF

clone size: NA
D gene: NA
J gene: TRBJ1-5
V gene: TRBV2
CDR3 length: 15
CDR3 DNA: TGTGCCAGCAGTGAAGGGCAAATAATAAATCAGCCCCAGCATTTT
CDR3 protein: CASSEGQIINQPQHF

clone size: few
D gene: TRBD2
J gene: TRBJ2-1
V gene: TRBV18
CDR3 length: 16
CDR3 DNA: TGTGCCAGCTCACCACCGAAGAGCGGGGGCTACAATGAGCAGTTCTTC
CDR3 protein: CASSPPKSGGYNEQFF

clone size: many
D gene: TRBD2
J gene: TRBJ2-3
V gene: TRBV20-1
CDR3 length: 13
CDR3 DNA: TGCAGTGCGTCAGCGGGGGGCGGAGATACGCAGTATTTT
CDR3 protein: CSASAGGGDTQYF

clone size: many
D gene: NA
J gene: TRBJ2-3
V gene: TRBV4-3
CDR3 length: 14
CDR3 DNA: TGCGCCAGCAGCAAGGCAGGCTCCACAGATACGCAGTATTTT
CDR3 protein: CASSKAGSTDTQYF

clone size: NA
D gene: NA
J gene: TRBJ2-5
V gene: TRBV23-1
CDR3 length: 14
CDR3 DNA: TGCGCCAGCAGGGTCGTACAGCACCAAGAGACCCAGTACTTC
CDR3 protein: CASRVVQHQETQYF

clone size: NA
D gene: NA
J gene: TRBJ2-7
V gene: TRBV29-1
CDR3 length: 11
CDR3 DNA: TGCAGCGTTCTAAGGGGGGGCGAGCAGTACTTC
CDR3 protein: CSVLRGGEQYF

clone size: many
D gene: NA
J gene: TRBJ1-4
V gene: TRBV6-5
CDR3 length: 15
CDR3 DNA: TGTGCCAGCAGTTACAGAGTCGGCAGTAATGAAAAACTGTTTTTT
CDR3 protein: CASSYRVGSNEKLFF

clone size: NA
D gene: TRBD1
J gene: TRBJ2-7
V gene: TRBV5-1
CDR3 length: 14
CDR3 DNA: TGCGCCAGCAGCTTCCGGGACAGGGCCTACGAGCAGTACTTC
CDR3 protein: CASSFRDRAYEQYF

clone size: NA
D gene: NA
J gene: TRBJ2-3
V gene: TRBV7-2
CDR3 length: 19
CDR3 DNA: TGTGCCAGCAGCTTCACGCCGGGACAAGCTCTATTTAGCAGAGATACGCAGTATTTT
CDR3 protein: CASSFTPGQALFSRDTQYF

clone size: many
D gene: TRBD2
J gene: TRBJ2-4
V gene: TRBV7-2
CDR3 length: 12
CDR3 DNA: TGTGCCAGCAGCACCGCGAGCGGGGGAAGTCAGTTC
CDR3 protein: CASSTASGGSQF

clone size: NA
D gene: NA
J gene: TRBJ2-2
V gene: TRBV11-2
CDR3 length: 13
CDR3 DNA: TGTGCCAGCAGCCCTCTAGCTGCCGGGGAGCTGTTTTTT
CDR3 protein: CASSPLAAGELFF

clone size: NA
D gene: TRBD2
J gene: TRBJ2-3
V gene: TRBV18
CDR3 length: 16
CDR3 DNA: TGTGCCAGCTCACTTACTAGCGGGGCTAGCACAGATACGCAGTATTTT
CDR3 protein: CASSLTSGASTDTQYF

clone size: many
D gene: NA
J gene: TRBJ2-7
V gene: TRBV7-2
CDR3 length: 14
CDR3 DNA: TGTGCCAGCAGCTTAGGAGTGCTGGGCTACGAGCAGTACTTC
CDR3 protein: CASSLGVLGYEQYF

clone size: many
D gene: NA
J gene: TRBJ2-7
V gene: TRBV27
CDR3 length: 17
CDR3 DNA: TGTGCCAGCAGTTTAGCCCCCCAGGGGTTAGGGACCTACGAGCAGTACTTC
CDR3 protein: CASSLAPQGLGTYEQYF

clone size: many
D gene: NA
J gene: TRBJ1-3
V gene: TRBV14
CDR3 length: 11
CDR3 DNA: TGTGCCAGCAGCCAGGCCAACACCATATATTTT
CDR3 protein: CASSQANTIYF

clone size: NA
D gene: NA
J gene: TRBJ1-5
V gene: TRBV19
CDR3 length: 12
CDR3 DNA: TGTGCCAGTAGTAAGGGCTATCAGCCCCAGCATTTT
CDR3 protein: CASSKGYQPQHF

clone size: NA
D gene: TRBD1
J gene: TRBJ2-7
V gene: TRBV27
CDR3 length: 15
CDR3 DNA: TGTGCCAGCAGTCCCCGACAGGGCCCCTCCTACGAGCAGTACTTC
CDR3 protein: CASSPRQGPSYEQYF

clone size: few
D gene: TRBD1
J gene: TRBJ2-3
V gene: TRBV23-1
CDR3 length: 16
CDR3 DNA: TGCGCCAGCAGTCAATCTAGGGGACAGGACACAGATACGCAGTATTTT
CDR3 protein: CASSQSRGQDTDTQYF

clone size: NA
D gene: NA
J gene: TRBJ2-2
V gene: TRBV5-1
CDR3 length: 16
CDR3 DNA: TGCGCCAGCAACCCGACAGGCGTCGCGAACACCGGGGAGCTGTTTTTT
CDR3 protein: CASNPTGVANTGELFF

clone size: NA
D gene: TRBD1
J gene: TRBJ1-2
V gene: TRBV12-3/TRBV12-4
CDR3 length: 14
CDR3 DNA: TGTGCCAGCAGTTTGGAGACAGGGCCCTATGGCTACACCTTC
CDR3 protein: CASSLETGPYGYTF

clone size: many
D gene: NA
J gene: TRBJ2-3
V gene: TRBV29-1
CDR3 length: 14
CDR3 DNA: TGCAGCGTTGGAGGGATTTCTGGCACAGATACGCAGTATTTT
CDR3 protein: CSVGGISGTDTQYF

clone size: NA
D gene: TRBD1
J gene: TRBJ1-5
V gene: TRBV12-3/TRBV12-4
CDR3 length: 14
CDR3 DNA: TGTGCCAGCAGTCCCCAGGGGGGCAATCAGCCCCAGCATTTT
CDR3 protein: CASSPQGGNQPQHF

clone size: few
D gene: NA
J gene: TRBJ1-4
V gene: TRBV2
CDR3 length: 14
CDR3 DNA: TGTGCCAGCAGCCCGACAGGAGGGGTGGAAAAACTGTTTTTT
CDR3 protein: CASSPTGGVEKLFF

clone size: many
D gene: NA
J gene: TRBJ1-5
V gene: TRBV3-1
CDR3 length: 16
CDR3 DNA: TGTGCCAGCAGCCAAGGGGGCCCGCCTGGCAATCAGCCCCAGCATTTT
CDR3 protein: CASSQGGPPGNQPQHF

clone size: many
D gene: NA
J gene: TRBJ2-5
V gene: TRBV29-1
CDR3 length: 13
CDR3 DNA: TGCAGCGTTTATACAGGTTTCCAAGAGACCCAGTACTTC
CDR3 protein: CSVYTGFQETQYF

clone size: few
D gene: NA
J gene: TRBJ1-2
V gene: TRBV5-6
CDR3 length: 13
CDR3 DNA: TGTGCCAGCGCAGAAACCTCTAACTATGGCTACACCTTC
CDR3 protein: CASAETSNYGYTF

clone size: medium-sized
D gene: NA
J gene: TRBJ1-6
V gene: TRBV5-1
CDR3 length: 17
CDR3 DNA: TGCGCCAGCAGCTTGGAGGGTACCCGGCAGGGTGGATCACCCCTCCACTTT
CDR3 protein: CASSLEGTRQGGSPLHF

clone size: many
D gene: NA
J gene: TRBJ1-6
V gene: TRBV7-9
CDR3 length: 13
CDR3 DNA: TGTGCCAGCAGCTTAGATCAGGGGATCACCCTCCACTTT
CDR3 protein: CASSLDQGITLHF

clone size: many
D gene: NA
J gene: TRBJ1-6
V gene: TRBV28
CDR3 length: 14
CDR3 DNA: TGTGCCAGCAGTTTACGGGCAGCTAATTCACCCCTCCACTTT
CDR3 protein: CASSLRAANSPLHF

clone size: medium-sized
D gene: TRBD1
J gene: TRBJ1-1
V gene: TRBV20-1
CDR3 length: 13
CDR3 DNA: TGCAGTGCTAGTAACAGGGGGAACACTGAAGCTTTCTTT
CDR3 protein: CSASNRGNTEAFF

clone size: NA
D gene: TRBD2
J gene: TRBJ2-3
V gene: TRBV20-1
CDR3 length: 15
CDR3 DNA: TGCAGTGCAAGCGAGAGCGGGGGGGTCACAGATACGCAGTATTTT
CDR3 protein: CSASESGGVTDTQYF

clone size: many
D gene: NA
J gene: TRBJ1-3
V gene: TRBV28
CDR3 length: 11
CDR3 DNA: TGTGCCAGCAGTACTGGAAACACCATATATTTT
CDR3 protein: CASSTGNTIYF

clone size: many
D gene: NA
J gene: TRBJ1-2
V gene: TRBV20-1
CDR3 length: 13
CDR3 DNA: TGCAGTGCGGTGGACAGTCAGAACTATGGCTACACCTTC
CDR3 protein: CSAVDSQNYGYTF

clone size: NA
D gene: NA
J gene: TRBJ2-7
V gene: TRBV6-2/TRBV6-3
CDR3 length: 15
CDR3 DNA: TGTGCCAGCAGCCGTTATAGCGGCCTTGTCTACGAGCAGTACTTC
CDR3 protein: CASSRYSGLVYEQYF

clone size: many
D gene: NA
J gene: TRBJ1-2
V gene: TRBV28
CDR3 length: 16
CDR3 DNA: TGTGCCAGCAGTTTCCTGGACAGAAACAGATACTATGGCTACACCTTC
CDR3 protein: CASSFLDRNRYYGYTF

clone size: many
D gene: NA
J gene: TRBJ2-1
V gene: TRBV29-1
CDR3 length: 14
CDR3 DNA: TGCAGCGAAACGGACCTAACTCCTACAAGTGAGCAGTTCTTC
CDR3 protein: CSETDLTPTSEQFF

clone size: many
D gene: NA
J gene: TRBJ2-5
V gene: TRBV10-3
CDR3 length: 14
CDR3 DNA: TGTGCCATCAGTGAGTCAGGCGTCCCTGTGACCCAGTACTTC
CDR3 protein: CAISESGVPVTQYF

clone size: NA
D gene: NA
J gene: TRBJ2-7
V gene: TRBV28
CDR3 length: 14
CDR3 DNA: TGTGCCAGCAGTTTGGCAGGCATTAACTACGAGCAGTACTTC
CDR3 protein: CASSLAGINYEQYF

clone size: many
D gene: NA
J gene: TRBJ1-1
V gene: TRBV7-9
CDR3 length: 16
CDR3 DNA: TGTGCCAGCAGCTCCGGGTTAAGGACGGTGAACACTGAAGCTTTCTTT
CDR3 protein: CASSSGLRTVNTEAFF

clone size: NA
D gene: TRBD2
J gene: TRBJ2-7
V gene: TRBV6-2/TRBV6-3
CDR3 length: 14
CDR3 DNA: TGTGCCAGCAGTACACCGGGACTACCCTACGAGCAGTACTTC
CDR3 protein: CASSTPGLPYEQYF

clone size: few
D gene: TRBD1
J gene: TRBJ1-2
V gene: TRBV18
CDR3 length: 14
CDR3 DNA: TGTGCCAGCTCACCGGCCTCGACAGGGGATGGCTACACCTTC
CDR3 protein: CASSPASTGDGYTF

clone size: few
D gene: NA
J gene: TRBJ1-2
V gene: TRBV10-3
CDR3 length: 16
CDR3 DNA: TGTGCCATCACTACCTCGTCGGGGGGTGAGGTCTATGGCTACACCTTC
CDR3 protein: CAITTSSGGEVYGYTF

clone size: NA
D gene: NA
J gene: TRBJ1-1
V gene: TRBV28
CDR3 length: 14
CDR3 DNA: TGTGCCAGCAGGTGGCCCGGCGGGAACACTGAAGCTTTCTTT
CDR3 protein: CASRWPGGNTEAFF

clone size: many
D gene: TRBD2
J gene: TRBJ2-7
V gene: TRBV20-1
CDR3 length: 15
CDR3 DNA: TGCAGTGCTAGAGCCCTAGCGGGGGCCTCTCCCGAGCAGTACTTC
CDR3 protein: CSARALAGASPEQYF

clone size: few
D gene: NA
J gene: TRBJ1-5
V gene: TRBV6-5
CDR3 length: 15
CDR3 DNA: TGTGCCAGCAGTTACAGCCAGTATAGCAATCAGCCCCAGCATTTT
CDR3 protein: CASSYSQYSNQPQHF

clone size: NA
D gene: TRBD1
J gene: TRBJ1-5
V gene: TRBV2
CDR3 length: 13
CDR3 DNA: TGTGCCAGCAAGACAGGGGAAAATCAGCCCCAGCATTTT
CDR3 protein: CASKTGENQPQHF

clone size: few
D gene: NA
J gene: TRBJ1-5
V gene: TRBV12-3/TRBV12-4
CDR3 length: 11
CDR3 DNA: TGTGCCAGCGGGGGTAATCAGCCCCAGCATTTT
CDR3 protein: CASGGNQPQHF

clone size: many
D gene: NA
J gene: TRBJ1-6
V gene: TRBV14
CDR3 length: 14
CDR3 DNA: TGTGCCAGCAGCCAAGAAATAAGGAATTCACCCCTCCACTTT
CDR3 protein: CASSQEIRNSPLHF